Each of the 26 T cell receptor beta chains below was sequenced from the same sample in a study of cytotoxic CD8 clonotypes in ibrutinib-treated CLL. The table came from immunoSEQ multiplex PCR; TCRdb's copy has only in-frame clones and leaves some out. The sample lists approximately 350,000 clones; 60% to 80% were seen once. Sequenced material: PBMCs, taken after 36 months of ibrutinib treatment. These receptors were obtained from a human donor with chronic lymphocytic leukemia.

This clone is a singleton in its sample. The rearrangement joins TRBV5-6 to TRBJ2-5; D may match TRBD1 or TRBD2 (5 bases each). Trimming left V 1 base short and J 1 base short, with 11 bases between. CDR1 is SGHDT, CDR2 YYEEEE, per germline. There are 15 residues in the CDR3. The CDR3 region is CASSLNMGTQETQYF. DNA for the CDR3: TGTGCCAGCAGCTTGAATATGGGGACCCAAGAGACCCAGTACTTC.

J is TRBJ2-2 and V is TRBV28; D is perhaps TRBD1 (6 bases). V was shortened by 2 bases and J by 6 bases, with 16 bases between the two germline ends. This CDR3 spans 16 amino acids. Germline loops: CDR1 MDHEN, CDR2 SYDVKM. The CDR3 sequence is CASSLRTGRGAGELFF. The DNA of the CDR3 is TGTGCCAGCAGTTTACGTACAGGGCGTGGAGCCGGGGAGCTGTTTTTT.

V usage is TRBV19 and J usage is TRBJ1-5; maybe TRBD1 (5 bases). Germline V gene sequence: CDR1 LNHDA, CDR2 SQIVND (reference sequence). Between the trimmed V and J ends, which lost 5 bases and 2 bases, there was a span of 10 bases. This CDR3 comprises 14 residues. CDR3 sequence reads: CASSVDRRNQPQHF. The DNA of the CDR3 is TGTGCCAGTAGTGTCGACAGACGCAATCAGCCCCAGCATTTT. Supplemented by reference TRBV19 and TRBJ1-5, the full variable domain reads DGGITQSPKYLFRKEGQNVTLSCEQNLNHDAMYWYRQDPGQGLRLIYYSQIVNDFQKGDIAEGYSVSREKKESFPLTVTSAQKNPTAFYLCASSVDRRNQPQHFGDGTRLSIL.

This clone came up once. The sample holds other DNA sequences that translate to the same CDR3. V gene TRBV18 combines with J gene TRBJ1-2; D remains unclear. The CDR3 loop spans 13 amino acids. Looked up from germline, CDR1 is KGHSH and CDR2 is LQKENI. The V and J ends lost 3 bases and 7 bases respectively, with 12 bases between them. The CDR3 DNA sequence: TGTGCCAGCTCACCGGAAGGGCTCAGTGGCTACACCTTC. Translated, it gives CASSPEGLSGYTF.

The rearrangement links TRBV4-1 to TRBJ1-2, with D perhaps matching TRBD1 (5 bases). The CDR3 totals 16 residues. Per the germline V gene, CDR1 is MGHRA and CDR2 is YSYEKL. Trimming took 0 bases from V and 4 from J, leaving 15 bases between them. CDR3 DNA: TGCGCCAGCAGCCAAGATAAGGGCAGGGAGTTCTATGGCTACACCTTC. Its protein product is CASSQDKGREFYGYTF.

J is TRBJ2-1 and V is TRBV20-1; a weak D match, TRBD1 (5 bases). V lost 8 bases to trimming and J lost 8 bases, with 10 bases between them. Germline V gene data show CDR1 as DFQATT and CDR2 as SNEGSKA (reference sequence). This CDR3 comprises 10 residues. CDR3 in DNA: TGCAGTTTTGGGGCCCATGAGCAGTTCTTC. Its protein is CSFGAHEQFF.

The gene calls are TRBV5-1 and TRBJ1-6; tentative D call: TRBD1 (5 bases). The CDR3 consists of 19 residues. The V gene's germline CDR1 is SGHRS and CDR2 YFSETQ. V was pared by 2 bases and J by 4 bases, with 22 bases between. CDR3 sequence (DNA): TGCGCCAGCAGCTTAAACCGGGACCCCCGGGCTCAATATAATTCACCCCTCCACTTT. It translates to CASSLNRDPRAQYNSPLHF.

V usage is TRBV11-3 and J usage is TRBJ1-1; possibly TRBD1 for D (5 bases). Trimming stripped 2 bases from V and 4 bases from J, with 11 bases between. CDR1 and CDR2 (germline): SGHNT, YENEEA. This CDR3 has 14 residues. In DNA form, the CDR3 reads TGTGCCAGCAGCTTAACCGCGGGGGGCACTGAAGCTTTCTTT. It specifies CASSLTAGGTEAFF.

With regard to this clone: Mismatch with germline at one junction end may stem from a read error. The rearrangement links TRBV5-1 to TRBJ2-2, with TRBD1 identical over 9 bases. Germline V gene data show CDR1 as SGHRS and CDR2 as YFSETQ. The CDR3 totals 18 residues. This CDR3 is CTSSLLGLRQGETGELFF. CDR3 DNA sequence: TGCACCAGCAGCTTATTAGGTCTTCGACAGGGGGAAACCGGGGAGCTGTTTTTT.

V and J are TRBV10-3 and TRBJ2-1; TRBD1 matches at 7 bases. Germline values: CDR1 ENHRY, CDR2 SYGVKD. CDR3 length equals 13 residues. V trimming: 6 bases; J trimming: 3 bases; junction bases outside the gene matches: 2. The CDR3 DNA reads as TGTGCCATCAGGGACAGGCTCTACAATGAGCAGTTCTTC. This codes for CAIRDRLYNEQFF.

The V and J genes are TRBV5-6 and TRBJ2-7; 7 bases fit TRBD2. There are 15 residues in the CDR3. Trimming took 0 bases from V and 4 from J; bases not matched to a gene: 7. CDR1 and CDR2 (germline): SGHDT, YYEEEE. DNA for the CDR3: TGTGCCAGCAGCTTGGCCGGGACTACTACGTACGAGCAGTACTTC. It is translated as CASSLAGTTTYEQYF.

The rearrangement uses TRBV6-5 and TRBJ1-3, with TRBD1 as a possible D gene (6 bases). The CDR3 runs 15 residues. From germline, CDR1 is MNHEY and CDR2 SVGAGI. V lost 2 bases and J lost 3, with 11 bases in between. The CDR3 spells CASSYNGGGGNTIYF. The CDR3 DNA is TGTGCCAGCAGTTACAACGGGGGCGGTGGAAACACCATATATTTT.

The sample holds one count of this clone. The V and J genes are TRBV4-1 and TRBJ2-1, with TRBD2 matching 9 bases. This CDR3 has 16 residues. With V trimmed by 2 bases and J by 8 bases, 10 bases remained unmatched. CDR1 is MGHRA, CDR2 YSYEKL, per germline. The CDR3: CASSQSAAGGRYEQFF. In DNA, the CDR3 is TGCGCCAGCAGCCAAAGTGCGGCGGGGGGGCGTTATGAGCAGTTCTTC.

The chain combines TRBV2 with TRBJ2-3, with no clear D. In germline, CDR1 is SNHLY, CDR2 FYNNEI. CDR3 length equals 12 residues. Trimming removed 6 bases at V and 8 bases at J, with 12 bases between. Here the CDR3 reads CASRAPAGTQYF. DNA of the CDR3: TGTGCCAGCAGAGCTCCCGCTGGTACGCAGTATTTT.

CDR3 coding DNA: TGTGCCAGCAGCGCCCCCCAGGGAAGGGCTGGGGCCAACGTCCTGACTTTC. It is translated as CASSAPQGRAGANVLTF. V is TRBV9 and J is TRBJ2-6; the D gene is possibly TRBD1 (5 bases). Looked up from germline, CDR1 is SGDLS and CDR2 is YYNGEE. This CDR3 contains 17 residues. V was cut by 3 bases and J by 2 bases, with 15 bases left in between.

This clone was detected only a few times. This chain uses TRBV9 with TRBJ1-6; D is possibly TRBD1 (6 bases). Germline V CDR1 and CDR2: SGDLS, YYNGEE. V lost 4 bases and J 0 bases, leaving 17 bases between the germline ends. This CDR3 is 18 amino acids long. Written as DNA, the CDR3 is TGTGCCAGCAGCTCGGGGGCCTCCTTTAGCTCCTATAATTCACCCCTCCACTTT. Its translation is CASSSGASFSSYNSPLHF.

This clone appeared a few times. V gene TRBV7-6 combines with J gene TRBJ2-7, with 8 bases aligning to TRBD1. Trimming cost V 2 bases and J 7 bases; bases outside gene matches: 10. The CDR3 consists of 15 residues. Germline V gene sequence: CDR1 SGHVS, CDR2 FNYEAQ. In DNA form, the CDR3 reads TGTGCCAGCAGCTTATCTCCGGGACAGGCTGGTGAGCAGTACTTC. It is translated as CASSLSPGQAGEQYF.

The chain links TRBV19 to TRBJ1-2; D call uncertain. The CDR3 is 14 residues long. Germline V lookup: CDR1 LNHDA, CDR2 SQIVND (reference sequence). V lost 7 bases and J lost 0, with 12 bases in between. CDR3 nucleotide sequence: TGTGCCAGTAAAATCTCCGGCGCTAACTATGGCTACACCTTC. This translates into CASKISGANYGYTF. The full variable domain, completed using reference TRBV19 and TRBJ1-2, is DGGITQSPKYLFRKEGQNVTLSCEQNLNHDAMYWYRQDPGQGLRLIYYSQIVNDFQKGDIAEGYSVSREKKESFPLTVTSAQKNPTAFYLCASKISGANYGYTFGSGTRLTVV.

J is TRBJ2-1 and V is TRBV9; D call uncertain. Germline V gives CDR1 SGDLS, CDR2 YYNGEE. CDR3 length equals 13 residues. Trimming shortened V by 0 bases and J by 5 bases, and 6 bases separated the two germline ends. The CDR3: CASSVAVNNEQFF. CDR3 in DNA: TGTGCCAGCAGCGTAGCTGTGAACAATGAGCAGTTCTTC.

This clone has just a few counts. This sequence joins TRBV18 and TRBJ2-2; D is uncertain. This CDR3 has 13 amino acids. Germline V CDR1 and CDR2: KGHSH, LQKENI. V lost 5 bases and J 7 bases, leaving 11 bases between the germline ends. The CDR3 here is CASSSDRSGELFF. DNA of the CDR3: TGTGCCAGCTCATCGGACCGAAGCGGGGAGCTGTTTTTT.

This sequence joins TRBV7-8 and TRBJ1-4; possible D gene TRBD1, 6 bases. CDR1 SGHVS and CDR2 FQNEAQ come from the germline V gene. The CDR3 spans 15 residues. With 2 bases removed from V and 8 bases from J, the gap between germline ends came to 15 bases. The CDR3 spells CASSLRGKREEKLFF. The DNA of the CDR3 is TGTGCCAGCAGCTTAAGGGGGAAAAGGGAGGAAAAACTGTTTTTT. The complete variable domain, with remaining parts taken from reference TRBV7-8 and TRBJ1-4, reads GAGVSQSPRYKVAKRGQDVALRCDPISGHVSLFWYQQALGQGPEFLTYFQNEAQLDKSGLPSDRFFAERPEGSVSTLKIQRTQQEDSAVYLCASSLRGKREEKLFFGSGTQLSVL.

The genes are TRBV7-3 and TRBJ2-2, with TRBD2 identical over 7 bases. J was trimmed by 2 bases and V by 6 bases; bases with no gene match: 12. The CDR3 is 17 residues long. The germline V gene encodes CDR1 SGHTA and CDR2 FQGTGA. CDR3 loop: CASRQTGTISNTGELFF. The CDR3 DNA reads as TGTGCCAGCAGGCAAACCGGGACTATAAGTAACACCGGGGAGCTGTTTTTT.

The chain recombines TRBV6-5 with TRBJ1-1, with no clear D. CDR3 length: 12 residues. Germline V gene lookup returns CDR1 MNHEY and CDR2 SVGAGI. V gave up 4 bases and J gave up 7 bases, with 10 bases separating them. The CDR3 DNA sequence: TGTGCCAGCAGTTCAGAAAGTCGTGAAGCTTTCTTT. This translates into CASSSESREAFF.

The rearrangement joins TRBV2 to TRBJ2-1, with D maybe TRBD2 (6 bases). The germline gives CDR1 SNHLY, CDR2 FYNNEI. Trimming cost V 6 bases and J 5 bases, with 14 bases left between them. This CDR3 is 14 amino acids long. CDR3 protein: CASSRRREDNEQFF. The CDR3 bases are TGTGCCAGCAGCCGGCGGCGGGAAGACAATGAGCAGTTCTTC.

This sequence joins TRBV2 and TRBJ2-7; D is possibly TRBD1 (5 bases). Trimming removed 8 bases at V and 7 bases at J, with 9 bases between. The V gene's germline CDR1 is SNHLY and CDR2 FYNNEI. The CDR3 has 10 amino acids. CDR3 nucleotides: TGTGCCAGCGCCAAGGGGGAGCAGTACTTC. This translates into CASAKGEQYF.

This clone has more than one count but fewer than ten. V usage is TRBV19 and J usage is TRBJ1-2, with a tentative D call TRBD1 (6 bases). Germline-derived CDR1 and CDR2 are LNHDA and SQIVND (reference sequence). V lost 8 bases, J lost 4 bases, and 8 bases lay in between. The CDR3 has 11 residues. The CDR3 protein is CASGQLYGYTF. Written as DNA, the CDR3 is TGTGCCAGTGGACAGCTCTATGGCTACACCTTC.